A selection of T cell receptor beta chains follows, all from one sample in a study of cytomegalovirus exposure and HLA in healthy donors. TCRdb's table, derived via immunoSEQ multiplex PCR, lists solely in-frame clones and lacks some. The sample contains some 98,000 clones, over 60% of which appear only once. Input material: PBMCs. These receptors were collected from a human donor in good health. Each CDR3 is given with its conserved first and last residue. D genes are given only for firm matches. A row's size may be missing; if present it is once, few, many or a size class.

V gene,clone size,J gene,D gene,CDR3 protein,CDR3 DNA
TRBV19,once,TRBJ1-6,TRBD1,CASSSTLQGADSPLHF,TGTGCCAGTAGTTCCACCCTCCAGGGGGCGGATTCACCCCTCCACTTT
TRBV6-1,.,TRBJ1-5,.,CASSEVRGGNQPQHF,TGTGCCAGCAGTGAAGTCAGGGGAGGGAATCAGCCCCAGCATTTT
TRBV14,.,TRBJ1-2,.,CASSQRSGGLDGGYTF,TGTGCCAGCAGCCAAAGGTCCGGGGGTCTCGACGGTGGCTACACCTTC
TRBV7-9,.,TRBJ2-7,TRBD2,CASSLEGLAGGEQYF,TGTGCCAGCAGCTTAGAGGGACTAGCGGGAGGCGAGCAGTACTTC
TRBV9,.,TRBJ1-2,.,CASSVAPGQNYTF,TGTGCCAGCAGCGTAGCCCCCGGACAGAACTACACCTTC
TRBV5-4,.,TRBJ2-2,.,CASSLAAGAITGELFF,TGTGCCAGCAGCTTGGCGGCGGGGGCGATCACCGGGGAGCTGTTTTTT
TRBV18,.,TRBJ2-5,.,CASSPLHQRTQETQYF,TGTGCCAGCTCACCATTGCACCAGCGTACACAAGAGACCCAGTACTTC
TRBV14,.,TRBJ1-2,.,CASSPRPGSNYGYTF,TGTGCCAGCAGCCCCAGACCCGGGTCTAACTATGGCTACACCTTC
TRBV2,few,TRBJ1-5,TRBD1,CASSDDRGDNQPQHF,TGTGCCAGCAGTGACGACAGGGGCGATAATCAGCCCCAGCATTTT
TRBV2,.,TRBJ1-2,TRBD1,CASSSDREYGYTF,TGTGCCAGCAGCTCCGACAGGGAGTATGGCTACACCTTC
TRBV7-9,.,TRBJ2-7,.,CASSLRSTLGREQYF,TGTGCCAGCAGCTTAAGGTCTACCCTGGGCCGCGAGCAGTACTTC
TRBV19,.,TRBJ1-5,TRBD1,CASTLLPPGTGGNQPQHF,TGTGCCAGTACCCTACTTCCCCCCGGAACAGGGGGGAATCAGCCCCAGCATTTT
TRBV6-5,.,TRBJ1-3,.,CASSPKGVLGNTIYF,TGTGCCAGCAGTCCCAAGGGGGTCCTCGGAAACACCATATATTTT
TRBV7-9,.,TRBJ1-6,.,CSSSLAVSGSYNSPLHF,TGTTCCAGCAGCTTAGCGGTTAGTGGCTCCTATAATTCACCCCTCCACTTT
TRBV7-9,.,TRBJ1-4,.,CASSLYPDWKLFF,TGTGCCAGCAGCTTGTACCCGGACTGGAAACTGTTTTTT
TRBV9,few,TRBJ1-1,TRBD1,CASSLTGVNTEAFF,TGTGCCAGCAGCTTGACAGGGGTGAACACTGAAGCTTTCTTT
TRBV11-3,.,TRBJ2-3,.,CASSLGASTDTQYF,TGTGCCAGCAGCTTAGGGGCGAGCACAGATACGCAGTATTTT
TRBV5-1,.,TRBJ1-5,.,CASSWGTPNQPQHF,TGCGCCAGCAGCTGGGGGACACCAAATCAGCCCCAGCATTTT
TRBV30,.,TRBJ1-6,.,CALAGGPSYNSPLHF,TGTGCCCTGGCGGGGGGTCCGTCCTATAATTCACCCCTCCACTTT
TRBV27,.,TRBJ2-7,TRBD1,CASSVRDRGGNEQYF,TGTGCCAGCAGTGTCCGGGACAGGGGGGGGAACGAGCAGTACTTC
TRBV5-1,few,TRBJ2-1,.,CASSPPGRLWFF,TGCGCCAGCAGCCCTCCTGGGCGATTGTGGTTCTTC
TRBV4-1,.,TRBJ1-5,.,CASSQEVDRDQPQHF,TGCGCCAGCAGCCAAGAGGTCGACAGAGATCAGCCCCAGCATTTT
TRBV9,.,TRBJ1-2,TRBD1,CASSVGDSTNYGYTF,TGTGCCAGCAGCGTAGGGGACAGCACTAACTATGGCTACACCTTC
TRBV5-1,.,TRBJ2-4,TRBD1,CASSPQIPTGLVKNIQYF,TGCGCCAGCAGCCCACAAATACCGACAGGGTTGGTCAAAAACATTCAGTACTTC
TRBV6-6,.,TRBJ2-3,.,CASSYTGERTDTQYF,TGTGCCAGCAGTTACACGGGAGAGCGCACAGATACGCAGTATTTT
TRBV10-1,.,TRBJ2-7,TRBD1,CASQGTGAYEQYF,TGCGCCAGCCAGGGGACAGGGGCCTACGAGCAGTACTTC
TRBV30,.,TRBJ2-7,.,CAWTPSRGALISYEQYF,TGTGCCTGGACCCCTTCTCGGGGAGCACTAATATCCTACGAGCAGTACTTC
TRBV27,.,TRBJ1-5,.,CASKPSRGSSNQPQHF,TGTGCCAGCAAGCCCTCCAGGGGTTCGAGCAATCAGCCCCAGCATTTT
TRBV27,once,TRBJ1-6,.,CASSLYQGRSPLHF,TGTGCCAGCAGTTTATACCAGGGGCGTTCACCCCTCCACTTT
TRBV6-1,.,TRBJ1-6,.,CASSGGVRSPLHF,TGTGCCAGCAGTGGGGGGGTTCGTTCACCCCTCCACTTT
TRBV29-1,many,TRBJ1-3,.,CSVSPSSSGNTIYF,TGCAGCGTGAGCCCATCAAGCTCTGGAAACACCATATATTTT
TRBV5-5,.,TRBJ2-3,.,CASSLAGTSTDTQYF,TGTGCCAGCAGCTTGGCAGGGACTAGCACAGATACGCAGTATTTT
TRBV2,.,TRBJ1-2,.,CASSDWGLSYGYTF,TGTGCCAGCAGTGACTGGGGACTGTCCTATGGCTACACCTTC
TRBV7-9,.,TRBJ2-6,TRBD1,CASSSSTGPSSGANVLTF,TGTGCCAGCAGCTCATCGACAGGGCCATCTTCTGGGGCCAACGTCCTGACTTTC
TRBV5-4,.,TRBJ2-3,TRBD2,CASSGVAGASTDTQYF,TGTGCCAGCAGTGGAGTAGCGGGAGCTAGCACAGATACGCAGTATTTT
TRBV9,.,TRBJ2-1,.,CASSDDTRIMNEQFF,TGTGCCAGCAGCGACGACACCAGAATTATGAATGAGCAGTTCTTC
TRBV2,once,TRBJ1-6,TRBD1,CASSDFRTGTYNSPLHF,TGTGCCAGCAGTGACTTTCGGACAGGAACCTATAATTCACCCCTCCACTTT